These 12 T cell receptor beta chains share one sample of origin, sequenced in a study of molecular identifiers for immune sequencing clone quantification. MiXCR, applied by TCRdb to the PCR reads, yields one record per CDR3 protein. This table holds under 600,000 distinct CDR3 sequences, about 21% found once. The specimen sequenced was naive CD8+ T cells from blood, with Jurkat cell RNA spiked in. Subset denoted: FACS-sorted CD8+CD4-CCR7+CD45RA+ naive T cells. All receptors come from a human donor in good health. Some libraries in this study had Jurkat cell RNA spiked in.

At least ten counts were recorded for this clonotype. The gene calls are TRBV4-1 and TRBJ1-1; D remains ambiguous. This CDR3 comprises 12 residues. CDR1 and CDR2 (germline): MGHRA, YSYEKL. The V end lost 1 base, the J end lost 10 bases, and 10 bases lay between the germline ends. In DNA form, the CDR3 reads TGCGCCAGCAGCCAAGGGCTAGCAGGAGCTTTCTTT. It specifies CASSQGLAGAFF.

V usage is TRBV12-3 or TRBV12-4 and J usage is TRBJ2-5; the match to TRBD2 covers 9 bases. The trim removed 4 bases at V and 5 bases at J, leaving 11 bases unmatched. The CDR3 runs to 16 residues. The CDR3: CASSSLQRGATETQYF. The CDR3 DNA is TGTGCCAGCAGTTCCCTGCAGCGGGGGGCGACCGAGACCCAGTACTTC.

This clonotype came up many times. The J gene is TRBJ2-3, the V gene TRBV7-9, with 9 bases identical to TRBD1. J lost 3 bases, V lost 4 bases, and 11 bases had no gene match. The V gene's germline CDR1 is SEHNR and CDR2 FQNEAQ (reference sequence). This CDR3 region has 17 residues. CDR3 sequence reads: CASSSNYGDRATDTQYF. The CDR3 DNA follows: TGTGCCAGCAGCTCCAATTATGGGGACAGGGCTACAGATACGCAGTATTTT.

The sample holds a few counts of this clonotype. This sequence joins TRBV5-3 and TRBJ2-7; 11 nucleotides match TRBD1. TRBV5-3 is sorted into the ORF group, with uncertain function. The CDR3 is made up of 15 amino acids. The V segment lost 8 bases and the J segment 5 bases; nucleotides outside the gene matches: 12. The CDR3: CASSQWTGGPHEQYF. The CDR3 DNA is TGTGCCAGCAGCCAATGGACAGGGGGCCCCCACGAGCAGTACTTC.

The sample holds many counts of this clonotype. The V gene is TRBV6-1, the J gene TRBJ1-2; D ambiguous. In germline, CDR1 is MNHNS, CDR2 SASEGT. This CDR3 comprises 14 residues. V lost 0 bases, J lost 3 bases, and 8 bases lay in between. The CDR3 nucleotides are TGTGCCAGCAGTGAAGCGCAGGCCTACTATGGCTACACCTTC. Its protein is CASSEAQAYYGYTF.

The chain uses TRBV5-1 and TRBJ2-5; D is undetermined. Germline CDR1 is SGHRS and CDR2 is YFSETQ. The CDR3 totals 13 residues. With 0 bases removed from V and 7 bases from J, the gap between germline ends came to 10 bases. DNA of the CDR3: TGCGCCAGCAGCTTGGAATTAGAAGGGACCCAGTACTTC. Translated, it gives CASSLELEGTQYF.

A remark on this clonotype: The junction differs from germline at one of its ends, possibly a read error. The rearrangement uses TRBV19 and TRBJ1-5, with D uncertain. The CDR3 runs to 17 residues. Per germline, CDR1 LNHDA and CDR2 SQIVND (reference sequence). Here the CDR3 DNA reads TGTGCCGGTAGTACCCACTGGACCCCGGCGATTGGTCAGCCCCAGCATTTT. It specifies CAGSTHWTPAIGQPQHF.

In the case of this clonotype: This may be a read error: a much more frequent sequence differs by one nucleotide. The J gene is TRBJ1-1, the V gene TRBV29-1; 7 bases map to TRBD1. The CDR3 is 12 amino acids. The germline V gene encodes CDR1 SQVTM and CDR2 ANQGSEA. CDR3 loop: CSAPGGVTVAFF. The CDR3, as DNA: TGCAGCGCCCCAGGGGGAGTCACTGTAGCTTTCTTT.

This clonotype was seen repeatedly, ten times or more. The chain is built from TRBV9 and TRBJ2-3; TRBD2 aligns across 13 bases. Germline V gene sequence: CDR1 SGDLS, CDR2 YYNGEE. The junction had 7 bases not matched to a gene; V was cut back by 3 bases and J by 9 bases. The length of the CDR3 is 15 residues. CDR3 sequence reads: CASSAWTSGRDTQYF. The CDR3 region has the DNA TGTGCCAGCAGCGCTTGGACTAGCGGGAGAGACACGCAGTATTTT.

This clonotype was seen repeatedly, ten times or more. V is TRBV7-9 and J is TRBJ2-7; D possibly corresponds to TRBD1 (5 bases). Germline V gene lookup returns CDR1 SEHNR and CDR2 FQNEAQ (reference sequence). The CDR3 covers 14 residues. V was cut by 5 bases and J by 6 bases, with 17 bases left in between. The CDR3 sequence is CASSPQAWGGEQYF. CDR3 bases: TGTGCCAGCAGCCCTCAAGCATGGGGCGGCGAGCAGTACTTC. The variable domain in full, with the rest retrieved from reference TRBV7-9 and TRBJ2-7, is DTGVSQNPRHKITKRGQNVTFRCDPISEHNRLYWYRQTLGQGPEFLTYFQNEAQLEKSRLLSDRFSAERPKGSFSTLEIQRTEQGDSAMYLCASSPQAWGGEQYFGPGTRLTVT.

Worth noting for this clonotype: Given a much more abundant clone one base away, this may be a read error. This chain joins TRBV6-2 or TRBV6-3 and TRBJ2-4, with D possibly called TRBD1 or TRBD2 (5 bases each). Germline assignment: CDR1 MNHEY and CDR2 SVGEGT. This CDR3 is 16 amino acids long. The CDR3: CTSGLTDTLAKNIQYF. CDR3 in DNA: TGTACCAGCGGCTTGACAGATACCCTAGCCAAAAACATTCAGTACTTC.

This clonotype was observed a handful of times. The chain uses TRBV6-2 or TRBV6-3 and TRBJ2-3, with no clear D. In germline, CDR1 is MNHEY, CDR2 SVGEGT. CDR3 length: 16 residues. V dropped 7 bases and J dropped 2 bases, with 19 bases sitting between them. The CDR3 nucleotides read TGTGCCAGCATAGATCCCACAGAATACAACACAGATACGCAGTATTTT. This encodes CASIDPTEYNTDTQYF.